These 19 T cell receptor beta chains were all obtained from the same sample, sequenced in a study of blood T cell repertoires in COVID-19. The protocol was immunoSEQ multiplex PCR, while the TCRdb copy is restricted to in-frame clones and leaves out a portion. The sample contains under 300,000 clones, about 86% of which appear only once. Source material: peripheral blood. The source of these receptors is a man younger than 35 with active or convalescent COVID-19.

The chain uses TRBV10-2 and TRBJ1-5, with D maybe TRBD1 (5 bases). This CDR3 is built from 13 residues. Trimming removed 7 bases at V and 5 bases at J, with 12 bases between. Per the germline V gene, CDR1 is WSHSY and CDR2 is SAAADI. CDR3 sequence (DNA): TGCGCCAGCACTAGAGGAGGGGATCAGCCCCAGCATTTT. It yields the protein CASTRGGDQPQHF.

This chain joins TRBV19 and TRBJ1-2, with D tentatively TRBD1 (6 bases). CDR1 LNHDA and CDR2 SQIVND come from the germline V gene (reference sequence). The ends were cut back, 6 bases at V and 10 bases at J, with 18 bases in the middle. The CDR3 covers 13 residues. The CDR3 here is CASSPDRKEVYTF. The CDR3 bases are TGTGCCAGTAGCCCTGACAGGAAAGAGGTCTACACCTTC.

This clone was detected only once. The rearrangement uses TRBV6-6 and TRBJ1-1; 7 nucleotides line up with TRBD1. V trimming: 9 bases; J trimming: 3 bases; junction bases outside the gene matches: 7. Germline lookup yields CDR1 MNHNY and CDR2 SVGAGI (reference sequence). The CDR3 spans 13 residues. CDR3 DNA sequence: TGTGCCAGTACAGGGGAGAAGTACACTGAAGCTTTCTTT. It is translated as CASTGEKYTEAFF.

This chain joins TRBV5-6 and TRBJ1-2, with D possibly matching TRBD1 (5 bases). Germline values: CDR1 SGHDT, CDR2 YYEEEE. Trimming pared 2 bases from V and 6 bases from J, leaving 8 bases between. The CDR3 length is 12 residues. The CDR3, as DNA: TGTGCCAGCAGCTTCAGGGAGGATGGCTACACCTTC. It translates to CASSFREDGYTF.

V usage is TRBV25-1 and J usage is TRBJ2-3; maybe TRBD2 (6 bases). Trimming took 11 bases from V and 4 from J, leaving 16 bases between them. CDR1 is MGHDK, CDR2 SYGVNS, per germline. CDR3 length: 13 amino acids. The CDR3 coding sequence is TGTGCCTTCGCAGTTGGAGGGGCAGATACGCAGTATTTT. The encoded protein is CAFAVGGADTQYF. The whole variable domain, remainder taken from reference TRBV25-1 and TRBJ2-3, is EADIYQTPRYLVIGTGKKITLECSQTMGHDKMYWYQQDPGMELHLIHYSYGVNSTEKGDLSSESTVSRIRTEHFPLTLESARPSHTSQYLCAFAVGGADTQYFGPGTRLTVL.

This chain connects TRBV30 to TRBJ2-4, with D hard to call. The CDR3 has 14 residues. Germline lookup yields CDR1 GTSNPN and CDR2 SVGIG (reference sequence). V was clipped by 2 bases and J by 8 bases, with 16 bases between them. The CDR3 is CAWSIRQIRDIQYF. The CDR3 coding sequence is TGTGCCTGGAGTATTCGGCAGATTCGGGACATTCAGTACTTC.

This chain connects TRBV7-2 to TRBJ2-3, with 13 bases identical to TRBD2. This CDR3 is 16 amino acids long. Trimming took 5 bases from V and 2 from J; bases not matched to a gene: 4. Germline CDR1 reads SGHTA; CDR2 reads FQGNSA. The CDR3 DNA is TGTGCCAGCAGCATGGGACTAGCGGGGACCACAGATACGCAGTATTTT. It encodes CASSMGLAGTTDTQYF.

In nucleotides, the CDR3 is TGTGCCAGTAGTATGAGCCTAGGTTCACCCCTCCACTTT. Amino acid sequence: CASSMSLGSPLHF. This chain uses TRBV19 with TRBJ1-6; D remains unclear. Germline lookup yields CDR1 LNHDA and CDR2 SQIVND (reference sequence). CDR3 size: 13 residues. Trimming removed 3 bases at V and 9 bases at J, with 9 bases between.

The V call is TRBV4-2, the J call TRBJ2-1; 10 positions match TRBD1. The germline gives CDR1 LGHNA, CDR2 YNFKEQ. V lost 2 bases and J lost 9; bases outside the gene matches: 4. The CDR3 loop spans 14 amino acids. The CDR3 protein is CASSQTTGGLEQFF. CDR3 in DNA: TGTGCCAGCAGCCAAACGACAGGGGGCCTTGAGCAGTTCTTC.

The CDR3 region is CASSRGELAEQYF. In nucleotides, the CDR3 is TGTGCCAGCAGTCGCGGGGAACTGGCGGAGCAGTACTTC. J is TRBJ2-7 and V is TRBV27, with a weak D call TRBD2 (6 bases). V dropped 5 bases and J dropped 7 bases, with 15 bases sitting between them. Per the germline V gene, CDR1 is MNHEY and CDR2 is SMNVEV (reference sequence). There are 13 residues in the CDR3.

This chain joins TRBV27 and TRBJ1-6, with a weak D call TRBD1 (6 bases). CDR3 length equals 17 residues. The V gene's germline CDR1 is MNHEY and CDR2 SMNVEV (reference sequence). V gave up 5 bases and J gave up 0 bases, with 14 bases separating them. CDR3 sequence (DNA): TGTGCCAGCAGTCCGAGCCCGGACAGCTCCTATAATTCACCCCTCCACTTT. Translation gives CASSPSPDSSYNSPLHF.

V is TRBV6-5 and J is TRBJ2-7, with a weak D call TRBD1 (5 bases). Per the germline V gene, CDR1 is MNHEY and CDR2 is SVGAGI. Trimming took 6 bases from V and 0 from J, leaving 9 bases between them. The CDR3 is 13 residues long. CDR3 in amino acids: CASRRQSSYEQYF. The CDR3 nucleotides read TGTGCCAGCAGACGACAGAGCTCCTACGAGCAGTACTTC.

This chain uses TRBV5-1 with TRBJ2-4; TRBD1 is a possible D gene (6 bases). The CDR3 spans 16 residues. The germline CDR1 and CDR2 sequences are SGHRS and YFSETQ. With 4 bases removed from V and 6 bases from J, the gap between germline ends came to 20 bases. The CDR3 region has the DNA TGCGCCAGCAGCCCCCTAGGGGTACAGGGCGGAAACATTCAGTACTTC. It is translated as CASSPLGVQGGNIQYF.

This chain uses TRBV4-1 with TRBJ1-4; D is ambiguous. CDR3 length: 15 amino acids. V lost 1 base and J lost 5, with 11 bases in between. CDR1 is MGHRA and CDR2 is YSYEKL in the germline V gene. The CDR3 here is CASSQGPRGNEKLFF. CDR3 in DNA: TGCGCCAGCAGCCAAGGTCCCAGAGGGAATGAAAAACTGTTTTTT.

This sequence joins TRBV3-1 (or the pseudogene TRBV3-2) and TRBJ1-1; the match to TRBD1 covers 10 bases. Per germline, CDR1 LGHDT and CDR2 YNNKEL (reference sequence). V gave up 6 bases and J gave up 4 bases; unmatched junction bases: 5. The CDR3 spans 14 residues. The CDR3 nucleotides are TGTGCCAGCAGACCGAGGGACAGGGGCACTGAAGCTTTCTTT. Translation: CASRPRDRGTEAFF.

Written as DNA, the CDR3 is TGTGCCAGCAGAAGGGACAGGGGCATACCCCATTCACCCCTCCACTTT. Translated: CASRRDRGIPHSPLHF. The V call is TRBV11-2, the J call TRBJ1-6, with 10 bases lining up with TRBD1. The CDR3 spans 16 residues. V lost 6 bases and J lost 8; bases outside the gene matches: 10. Germline CDR1 SGHAT, CDR2 FQNNGV.

This chain connects TRBV7-9 to TRBJ1-5; perhaps TRBD1 as D (5 bases). CDR1 SEHNR and CDR2 FQNEAQ come from the germline V gene (reference sequence). The CDR3 is 14 residues long. Between the trimmed V and J ends, which lost 5 bases and 4 bases, there was a span of 12 bases. The CDR3 loop is CASSGRGQNQPQHF. CDR3 bases: TGTGCCAGCAGCGGCCGCGGACAAAATCAGCCCCAGCATTTT. The full variable domain, completed using reference TRBV7-9 and TRBJ1-5, is DTGVSQNPRHKITKRGQNVTFRCDPISEHNRLYWYRQTLGQGPEFLTYFQNEAQLEKSRLLSDRFSAERPKGSFSTLEIQRTEQGDSAMYLCASSGRGQNQPQHFGDGTRLSIL.

The J gene is TRBJ2-7, the V gene TRBV11-3, with 16 bases matching TRBD2. CDR1 and CDR2 (germline): SGHNT, YENEEA. With 5 bases clipped from V and 3 bases from J, the junction kept 7 bases outside the gene matches. CDR3 length equals 17 residues. CDR3 nucleotides: TGTGCCAGCAGCCCGCAGGGACTAGCGGGAGGGTTCTACGAGCAGTACTTC. Translated: CASSPQGLAGGFYEQYF.

The CDR3 here is CARRDTLNSPLHF. The CDR3 DNA follows: TGTGCCAGACGGGACACCCTTAATTCACCCCTCCACTTT. The rearrangement joins TRBV6-5 to TRBJ1-6; possible D gene TRBD1, 6 bases. V dropped 9 bases and J dropped 6 bases, with 12 bases sitting between them. This CDR3 is built from 13 residues. The germline V gene has CDR1 MNHEY and CDR2 SVGAGI.